This TCR beta chain emerged from a study of T-cell reconstitution after alpha-beta-depleted transplantation in children. The study's findings and limits: T-cell numbers and diversity one year post-transplant derived largely from freshly generated T cells. Reportedly, only several hundred clones from non-depleted graft cells drove alpha-beta T-cell counts at about two months.

CDR3 length equals 13 residues. Germline CDR1 and CDR2: SGHRS and YFSETQ. Unique molecular identifiers were incorporated when the TCRbeta library was constructed. TCRdb reprocessed the PCR reads via MiXCR and lists one record per CDR3 protein. The profile shows about 200,000 distinct CDR3 sequences, roughly 6% of them singletons. Remarks on this clonotype: The antigen is not known. A much larger clone differs by one base, so this may be a read error.

The sequence came from a girl less than two years old with combined immunodeficiency, due to receive a stem cell transplant. The sequencing used PBMCs, collected before TCRalphabeta/CD19-depleted stem cell transplant. The V gene is TRBV5-1, the J gene TRBJ2-7; D not resolved. The CDR3 bases are TGCGCCAGCAGCTTTGAACAGCTCTACGAGCATTACTTC. Residues: CASSFEQLYEHYF.